What follows are 20 T cell receptor beta chains derived from one specimen sequenced in a study of radiotherapy plus CTLA-4 blockade in lung cancer. Generated by immunoSEQ multiplex PCR, the TCRdb table keeps only in-frame clones and is missing some. The sample includes about 80,000 clones, 70% to 90% of them seen just once. The source was peripheral blood, collected from a patient treated with radiotherapy plus ipilimumab. These receptors came from a human donor with non-small cell lung cancer who had a partial response to radiotherapy plus ipilimumab.

Here the CDR3 DNA reads TGCGCCAGCAGCTTGGCCTTAAGAGGAGCTGATAATTCACCCCTCCACTTT. Translating gives CASSLALRGADNSPLHF. The chain combines TRBV5-1 with TRBJ1-6; D remains unclear. Germline CDR1 SGHRS, CDR2 YFSETQ. This CDR3 contains 17 residues. Trimming removed 0 bases from V and 5 bases from J, with 15 bases in between.

The chain uses TRBV6-5 and TRBJ2-7; TRBD1 matches at 11 bases. Trimming cost V 7 bases and J 0 bases; bases outside gene matches: 2. The length of the CDR3 is 14 residues. The germline V gene has CDR1 MNHEY and CDR2 SVGAGI. Here the CDR3 DNA reads TGTGCCAGCACCGGGACAGGGGGCTCCTACGAGCAGTACTTC. This encodes CASTGTGGSYEQYF.

This clone has a single count. The CDR3 spells CASSEGQGSTRPQHF. The CDR3 DNA follows: TGTGCCAGCAGCGAAGGACAGGGCAGTACCAGACCCCAGCATTTT. This chain joins TRBV28 and TRBJ1-5; 8 bases are a match to TRBD1. Germline V CDR1 and CDR2: MDHEN, SYDVKM. CDR3 length equals 15 residues. Trimming removed 6 bases from V and 10 bases from J; junction bases left unmatched: 14.

The chain joins TRBV27 to TRBJ2-3; 10 bases agree with TRBD2. The CDR3 contains 15 residues. Germline CDR1 is MNHEY and CDR2 is SMNVEV (reference sequence). V dropped 1 base and J dropped 8; count of bases not matched to a gene: 6. The CDR3 spells CASSLWGAGGGTQYF. CDR3 DNA: TGTGCCAGCAGTTTATGGGGAGCGGGAGGGGGTACGCAGTATTTT.

The J gene is TRBJ2-1, the V gene TRBV6-5; the match to TRBD2 covers 10 bases. Trimming took 2 bases from V and 6 from J; bases not matched to a gene: 4. CDR3 size: 15 residues. CDR1 is MNHEY and CDR2 is SVGAGI in the germline V gene. The DNA for the CDR3 is TGTGCCAGCAGTTACGCAATAGCGGGAGGCAATGAGCAGTTCTTC. It codes for CASSYAIAGGNEQFF.

In its sample, this clone was seen once. V and J are TRBV9 and TRBJ1-5, with D unclear. With 0 bases removed from V and 4 bases from J, the gap between germline ends came to 5 bases. The CDR3 covers 13 residues. Per the germline V gene, CDR1 is SGDLS and CDR2 is YYNGEE. CDR3 DNA: TGTGCCAGCAGCGTAGCCCCAAATCAGCCCCAGCATTTT. Protein: CASSVAPNQPQHF.

The V call is TRBV9, the J call TRBJ2-1; the D is unclear. V dropped 0 bases and J dropped 7 bases, with 17 bases sitting between them. CDR1 SGDLS and CDR2 YYNGEE come from the germline V gene. This CDR3 contains 16 residues. This CDR3 is CASSVAAGNLQNEQFF. CDR3 DNA: TGTGCCAGCAGCGTAGCAGCAGGCAATCTCCAAAATGAGCAGTTCTTC.

This chain joins TRBV7-8 and TRBJ1-2; 7 bases match TRBD1. V lost 5 bases and J lost 4; bases outside the gene matches: 10. This CDR3 contains 15 residues. The germline CDR1 and CDR2 sequences are SGHVS and FQNEAQ. The CDR3 region has the DNA TGTGCCAGCAGCCAGACAGGGAGAGGAACCTATGGCTACACCTTC. It is translated as CASSQTGRGTYGYTF.

This clone was observed once. CDR3 DNA: TGCAGTGCAGACAGGTCGAACACTGAAGCTTTCTTT. This encodes CSADRSNTEAFF. The gene calls are TRBV29-1 and TRBJ1-1; D perhaps matches TRBD1 (6 bases). CDR3 size: 12 residues. Germline V CDR1 and CDR2: SQVTM, ANQGSEA.

Here the CDR3 reads CASSPDLVQPQHF. DNA of the CDR3: TGTGCCAGCAGCCCGGACTTAGTGCAGCCCCAGCATTTT. This chain links TRBV7-8 with TRBJ1-5, with D unresolved. The V end lost 5 bases, the J end lost 7 bases, and 12 bases lay between the germline ends. Germline V gene data show CDR1 as SGHVS and CDR2 as FQNEAQ. The CDR3 runs to 13 residues.

The rearrangement joins TRBV4-3 to TRBJ2-1, with 11 nucleotides matching TRBD2. The length of the CDR3 is 17 residues. Looked up from germline, CDR1 is LGHNA and CDR2 is YSLEER. V was clipped by 4 bases and J by 5 bases; unmatched bases: 10. CDR3 sequence reads: CASSRSILAGVDNEQFF. Written as DNA, the CDR3 is TGCGCCAGCAGCCGTTCGATACTAGCGGGAGTAGACAATGAGCAGTTCTTC.

A single count supports this clone. The gene calls are TRBV10-2 and TRBJ2-1; 8 bases are shared with TRBD2. CDR1 and CDR2 from the germline V gene are WSHSY and SAAADI. With V trimmed by 2 bases and J by 4 bases, 7 bases remained unmatched. The CDR3 spans 16 residues. The CDR3 coding sequence is TGCGCCAGCAGTGAGGGACGGGAGGGCCCGTACAATGAGCAGTTCTTC. This encodes CASSEGREGPYNEQFF.

The chain is built from TRBV19 and TRBJ2-3, with D possibly TRBD2 on 5 matching bases. Trimming took 1 base from V and 8 from J, leaving 10 bases between them. There are 13 residues in the CDR3. Germline V gene lookup returns CDR1 LNHDA and CDR2 SQIVND (reference sequence). CDR3 amino acids: CASSIVGVTTQYF. CDR3 coding DNA: TGTGCCAGTAGTATAGTCGGGGTGACTACGCAGTATTTT.

This chain connects TRBV14 to TRBJ2-3; 9 nucleotides align to TRBD2. Germline V lookup: CDR1 SGHDN, CDR2 FVKESK. J gave up 2 bases and V 0 bases, and 9 bases lay outside the gene matches. CDR3 length: 18 residues. The CDR3 DNA reads as TGTGCCAGCAGCCAAGATGTAACGACTAGCGGATACACAGATACGCAGTATTTT. Protein sequence: CASSQDVTTSGYTDTQYF. Supplemented by reference TRBV14 and TRBJ2-3, the full variable domain reads EAGVTQFPSHSVIEKGQTVTLRCDPISGHDNLYWYRRVMGKEIKFLLHFVKESKQDESGMPNNRFLAERTGGTYSTLKVQPAELEDSGVYFCASSQDVTTSGYTDTQYFGPGTRLTVL.

This chain links TRBV11-3 with TRBJ1-1; 9 nucleotides match TRBD1. The length of the CDR3 is 15 residues. Trimming removed 5 bases from V and 4 bases from J; junction bases left unmatched: 8. Germline V gene data show CDR1 as SGHNT and CDR2 as YENEEA. CDR3 sequence reads: CASSLSTGGATEAFF. The CDR3 DNA reads as TGTGCCAGCAGCCTCTCGACAGGGGGGGCCACTGAAGCTTTCTTT.

The chain recombines TRBV7-9 with TRBJ2-1; D might be TRBD2 (6 bases). Trimming took off 2 bases at V and 6 bases at J, with 8 bases between the two ends. The germline V gene has CDR1 SEHNR and CDR2 FQNEAQ (reference sequence). The CDR3 contains 13 residues. The CDR3 protein is CASSLQGLNEQFF. CDR3 nucleotides: TGTGCCAGCAGCTTACAGGGACTCAATGAGCAGTTCTTC.

This rearrangement joins TRBV7-9 to TRBJ2-2; tentative D call: TRBD1 (5 bases). The CDR3 contains 16 residues. V shed 4 bases and J shed 3 bases, with 15 bases lying between them. In germline, CDR1 is SEHNR, CDR2 FQNEAQ (reference sequence). The CDR3 DNA is TGTGCCAGCAGCTCCAGCCAGGGTAGCTACACCGGGGAGCTGTTTTTT. Translated, it gives CASSSSQGSYTGELFF. Full variable domain (outside the CDR3, taken from reference TRBV7-9 and TRBJ2-2): DTGVSQNPRHKITKRGQNVTFRCDPISEHNRLYWYRQTLGQGPEFLTYFQNEAQLEKSRLLSDRFSAERPKGSFSTLEIQRTEQGDSAMYLCASSSSQGSYTGELFFGEGSRLTVL.

The chain joins TRBV28 to TRBJ1-4; possible D gene TRBD1, 5 bases. V was shortened by 5 bases and J by 8 bases, with 21 bases between the two germline ends. The V gene's germline CDR1 is MDHEN and CDR2 SYDVKM. This CDR3 is 16 amino acids long. CDR3 amino acids: CASSPRPGSGGEKLFF. The CDR3 DNA follows: TGTGCCAGCAGTCCGAGACCGGGGTCGGGGGGGGAAAAACTGTTTTTT.

V usage is TRBV7-8 and J usage is TRBJ2-3, with TRBD2 matching 11 bases. V lost 5 bases, J lost 0 bases, and 7 bases stayed unmatched. This CDR3 has 17 amino acids. Germline V lookup: CDR1 SGHVS, CDR2 FQNEAQ. The CDR3 DNA follows: TGTGCCAGCAGCGTAATGACTAGCGGGGCTAGCACAGATACGCAGTATTTT. This gives the protein CASSVMTSGASTDTQYF. The entire variable domain, with the rest obtained from reference TRBV7-8 and TRBJ2-3, is as follows: GAGVSQSPRYKVAKRGQDVALRCDPISGHVSLFWYQQALGQGPEFLTYFQNEAQLDKSGLPSDRFFAERPEGSVSTLKIQRTQQEDSAVYLCASSVMTSGASTDTQYFGPGTRLTVL.

This chain links TRBV27 with TRBJ2-5, with 7 bases aligning to TRBD2. Losses at the gene ends were 8 bases for V and 7 bases for J; bases not matched to a gene: 13. The length of the CDR3 is 14 residues. CDR1 MNHEY and CDR2 SMNVEV come from the germline V gene (reference sequence). For the CDR3, the DNA is TGTGCCAGCTGCCCTGCGGGGACTACAGGGACCCAGTACTTC. Amino acid sequence: CASCPAGTTGTQYF.